This TCR beta chain was recorded in a study of blood T cell repertoires in COVID-19. Study-wide context: Some COVID-19 samples were acute and others convalescent; all came from the United States, Italy and Spain. T cells, B-cell-depleted T cells, or PBMCs supplied cDNA or gDNA.

This clone was seen a handful of times. In the study's own analysis: Amplification of reference gene primers provided the estimated nucleated cell counts. Some clones are missing from TCRdb's copy, which holds only in-frame ones; the method was immunoSEQ multiplex PCR. The DNA gave D and trimming, while V, J and clone size come from that table. The table shows about 190,000 clones, with about 88% occurring only once. The CDR3 consists of 14 residues. CDR1 SEHNR and CDR2 FQNEAQ come from the germline V gene (reference sequence). Unmatched junction bases numbered 6, after V lost 5 bases and J lost 7 bases.

This receptor was taken from a woman aged 40 to 49 who had recovered from COVID-19. Sequenced material: peripheral blood. V is TRBV7-9 and J is TRBJ1-5, with 9 bases fitting TRBD1. The CDR3 DNA reads as TGTGCCAGCAGCGACAGGGGGACCCGCCAGCCCCAGCATTTT. Its protein is CASSDRGTRQPQHF.